Below, one T cell receptor (beta chain) is given with its context. Its antigen remains unknown. These data come from a study of T cells in localized non-small cell lung cancer. Whole-study findings and limits: Investigators sequenced only a single tumor region, leaving heterogeneity possible.

Clones were sequenced by immunoSEQ multiplex PCR, and TCRdb holds only the in-frame ones, with some missing. Counted here are fewer than 13,000 clones, approximately 81% occurring once; the ten biggest clones make up about 9.1%. Trimming stripped 5 bases from V and 6 bases from J, with 13 bases between. The germline gives CDR1 ENHRY, CDR2 SYGVKD. The CDR3 length is 13 residues. This TCR was recovered from a male donor aged 60 or over with stage III lung adenocarcinoma. The sample here was peripheral blood, taken before any cancer treatment. The rearrangement joins TRBV10-3 to TRBJ1-1, with D hard to call. CDR3 sequence (DNA): TGTGCCATCAGTTTTACCCCGGAGGCTGAAGCTTTCTTT. Protein sequence: CAISFTPEAEAFF.